The 32 T cell receptor beta chains reported below all come from one sample, sequenced in a study of response to subunit inactivated influenza vaccine (dated by TCRdb to between 2018 and 2020). The protocol used for the library was RT-PCR. The sequencing machine was an Illumina HiSeq 2500. The raw public data were reprocessed by TCRdb itself: fastp quality trimming at Q25, MiXCR clonotype calling, in-frame beta chains only. Each entry merges the rows of one CDR3 protein and shows their most common DNA and genes. A total of about 190,000 distinct CDR3 sequences appear in this sample, around 14% of them only once. The ten largest clonotypes hold approximately 24% of the sample. This specimen consisted of CD8+ T cells sorted from PBMCs, obtained approximately 5 days after vaccination. The receptors here all came from a man aged 45-65 years who received an inactivated influenza vaccine. Donor details come from another sample of the same person, matched by shared clones.

The V gene is TRBV5-6, the J gene TRBJ2-6; D is possibly TRBD2 (7 bases). Per germline, CDR1 SGHDT and CDR2 YYEEEE. Deletions cut 4 bases from V and 4 bases from J, with 15 bases between. The CDR3 is made up of 16 amino acids. In DNA, the CDR3 is TGTGCCAGCAGCCCGCAAGGGGGGGTCGGGGCCAACGTCCTGACTTTC. Its protein product is CASSPQGGVGANVLTF.

The chain joins TRBV15 to TRBJ2-3, with D possibly TRBD2 on 7 matching bases. Per germline, CDR1 LNHNV and CDR2 YYDKDF (reference sequence). This CDR3 has 16 amino acids. The germline V and J ends were trimmed by 4 bases and 2 bases, with 16 bases remaining between them. CDR3 coding DNA: TGTGCCACCAGCATGGGGTTCGGGGGGCCCACAGATACGCAGTATTTT. Its translation: CATSMGFGGPTDTQYF.

The chain uses TRBV12-3 or TRBV12-4 and TRBJ1-1; D might be TRBD1 (6 bases). This CDR3 spans 15 amino acids. The V gene lost 1 base and the J gene lost 5 bases, with 14 bases spanning the gap. DNA for the CDR3: TGTGCCAGCAGTTTAGTGCAGGGGCTGTGGACTGAAGCTTTCTTT. As protein: CASSLVQGLWTEAFF.

The rearrangement joins TRBV12-3 or TRBV12-4 to TRBJ1-3; D not certain. Trimming removed 3 bases at V and 4 bases at J, with 13 bases between. The CDR3 spans 15 residues. This CDR3 reads CASSFERPGGNTIYF. The CDR3 DNA is TGTGCCAGCAGTTTTGAACGCCCCGGAGGAAACACCATATATTTT.

The chain links TRBV12-3 or TRBV12-4 to TRBJ2-5, with TRBD2 as a possible D gene (6 bases). This CDR3 is 15 amino acids long. Deletions cut 3 bases from V and 2 bases from J, with 13 bases between. The CDR3 spells CASSFVMGGQETQYF. The CDR3 nucleotides are TGTGCCAGCAGTTTTGTAATGGGGGGTCAAGAGACCCAGTACTTC.

This clonotype has just a few counts. The V gene is TRBV12-3 or TRBV12-4, the J gene TRBJ1-1; the D is unclear. This CDR3 is built from 14 residues. Trimming stripped 5 bases from V and 0 bases from J, with 10 bases between. The CDR3 here is CASSTPTVNTEAFF. The CDR3 DNA sequence: TGTGCCAGCAGTACTCCGACGGTGAACACTGAAGCTTTCTTT.

The V gene is TRBV2, the J gene TRBJ2-3; 13 nucleotides agree with TRBD2. The CDR3 has 17 residues. After removal of 6 bases from V and 2 bases from J, the junction contained 8 bases not matched to a gene. Germline CDR1 and CDR2: SNHLY and FYNNEI. CDR3 residues: CASSLPGLAGPTDTQYF. CDR3 DNA sequence: TGTGCCAGCAGCCTCCCGGGACTAGCGGGACCCACAGATACGCAGTATTTT.

This clonotype was seen once. The chain employs TRBV23-1 and TRBJ2-7; tentatively, D is TRBD1 (5 bases). TRBV23-1 is labeled an ORF, and its function is uncertain. Trimming left V 4 bases short and J 6 bases short, with 19 bases between. This CDR3 is built from 15 residues. In DNA form, the CDR3 reads TGCGCCAGCAGTCCGACCGTTAGGGGCGGTTGCGAGCAGTACTTC. It yields the protein CASSPTVRGGCEQYF.

There are a few counts of this clonotype. The chain carries TRBV5-5 and TRBJ2-1; D is undetermined. Germline CDR1 SGHKS, CDR2 YYEKEE (reference sequence). V gave up 3 bases and J gave up 8 bases, with 9 bases separating them. The CDR3 is made up of 12 amino acids. The CDR3 bases are TGTGCCAGCAGCTCTATTTTCGATGAGCAGTTCTTC. Protein: CASSSIFDEQFF.

The genes are TRBV4-1 and TRBJ2-1; 9 nucleotides line up with TRBD1. Germline CDR1 is MGHRA and CDR2 is YSYEKL. The V segment lost 4 bases and the J segment 4 bases; nucleotides outside the gene matches: 8. The CDR3 sequence is 16 residues long. Here the CDR3 reads CASSLRPGQGYNEQFF. The CDR3, as DNA: TGCGCCAGCAGCCTAAGACCAGGACAGGGGTACAATGAGCAGTTCTTC.

The chain joins TRBV2 to TRBJ2-2, with a tentative D call TRBD2 (6 bases). Trimming left V 4 bases short and J 7 bases short, with 16 bases between. Germline CDR1 is SNHLY and CDR2 is FYNNEI. The CDR3 extends over 15 amino acids. The CDR3 loop reads CASSAVPGGGGELFF. DNA for the CDR3: TGTGCCAGCAGTGCCGTCCCTGGGGGAGGCGGGGAGCTGTTTTTT.

Only one count was recorded for this clonotype. The chain combines TRBV7-9 with TRBJ2-1; 7 positions match TRBD2. Looked up from germline, CDR1 is SEHNR and CDR2 is FQNEAQ (reference sequence). The CDR3 runs to 17 residues. V was clipped by 2 bases and J by 8 bases; unmatched bases: 15. CDR3 protein: CASSLYAGVTRGDEQFF. The CDR3 DNA reads as TGTGCCAGCAGCTTATATGCGGGAGTGACTCGTGGCGATGAGCAGTTCTTC. Variable domain in full (rest from reference TRBV7-9 and TRBJ2-1): DTGVSQNPRHKITKRGQNVTFRCDPISEHNRLYWYRQTLGQGPEFLTYFQNEAQLEKSRLLSDRFSAERPKGSFSTLEIQRTEQGDSAMYLCASSLYAGVTRGDEQFFGPGTRLTVL.

This chain connects TRBV5-6 to TRBJ2-7; 11 bases are a match to TRBD2. V shed 2 bases, J shed 0 bases, and the junction held 1 base outside the gene matches. Germline values: CDR1 SGHDT, CDR2 YYEEEE. The CDR3 has 15 residues. The CDR3 spells CASSFTSGSSYEQYF. For the CDR3, the DNA is TGTGCCAGCAGCTTCACTAGCGGGAGCTCCTACGAGCAGTACTTC. Filled out from reference TRBV5-6 and TRBJ2-7, the complete variable domain reads DAGVTQSPTHLIKTRGQQVTLRCSPKSGHDTVSWYQQALGQGPQFIFQYYEEEERQRGNFPDRFSGHQFPNYSSELNVNALLLGDSALYLCASSFTSGSSYEQYFGPGTRLTVT.

This clonotype was picked up a small number of times. The chain carries TRBV3-1 and TRBJ2-7; tentative D call: TRBD2 (6 bases). Germline CDR1 is LGHDT and CDR2 is YNNKEL (reference sequence). V lost 0 bases and J lost 0, with 12 bases in between. The CDR3 is 16 amino acids. CDR3: CASSQDGTDFSYEQYF. The CDR3 nucleotides are TGTGCCAGCAGCCAAGATGGGACTGATTTCTCCTACGAGCAGTACTTC.

The chain is built from TRBV2 and TRBJ2-7; tentative D call: TRBD1 (6 bases). The CDR3 has 15 amino acids. The germline V and J ends were trimmed by 3 bases and 0 bases, with 12 bases remaining between them. Looked up from germline, CDR1 is SNHLY and CDR2 is FYNNEI. In DNA form, the CDR3 reads TGTGCCAGCAGTGAGTGGCAGGGGAGCTCCTACGAGCAGTACTTC. This codes for CASSEWQGSSYEQYF.

This clonotype was observed at least ten times. The chain has TRBV2 and TRBJ2-7, with TRBD2 matching over 11 bases. Germline V CDR1 and CDR2: SNHLY, FYNNEI. The CDR3 is 16 residues long. Trimming took 6 bases from V and 3 from J; bases not matched to a gene: 10. CDR3 region: CASSATSGSRLYEQYF. CDR3 DNA sequence: TGTGCCAGCAGCGCTACTAGCGGGAGCCGCCTCTACGAGCAGTACTTC.

This chain's CDR3 is CASSLGGQLTNYGYTF. DNA of the CDR3: TGTGCCAGCAGCTTGGGCGGACAGTTAACTAACTATGGCTACACCTTC. The V gene is TRBV5-6, the J gene TRBJ1-2, with D possibly matching TRBD1 (6 bases). Trimming stripped 0 bases from V and 0 bases from J, with 12 bases between. The CDR3 extends over 16 amino acids. The germline gives CDR1 SGHDT, CDR2 YYEEEE.

This chain joins TRBV29-1 and TRBJ2-5, with TRBD2 identical over 12 bases. The CDR3 loop spans 15 amino acids. Germline V gives CDR1 SQVTM, CDR2 ANQGSEA. The ends lost 4 bases at V and 4 bases at J; junction bases unmatched: 7. The CDR3 DNA reads as TGCAGCGTTGCATCCCCTAGCGGGAGGGGAGAGACCCAGTACTTC. This sequence encodes CSVASPSGRGETQYF.

This clonotype appeared many times. V usage is TRBV28 and J usage is TRBJ2-1; 9 bases agree with TRBD2. The CDR3 contains 20 residues. Per germline, CDR1 MDHEN and CDR2 SYDVKM. V was pared by 3 bases and J by 3 bases, with 18 bases of the junction left unmatched. The CDR3 bases are TGTGCCAGCAGTTTGGAGGCGCCAGCGGGGGGCCGTTGGGTCTACAATGAGCAGTTCTTC. It translates to CASSLEAPAGGRWVYNEQFF.

This chain connects TRBV5-1 to TRBJ1-3; TRBD1 matches at 10 bases. The length of the CDR3 is 18 residues. Germline V gives CDR1 SGHRS, CDR2 YFSETQ. The junction had 10 bases not matched to a gene; V was cut back by 4 bases and J by 0 bases. The CDR3 reads CASSPGTGAFLSGNTIYF. For the CDR3, the DNA is TGCGCCAGCAGCCCCGGGACAGGGGCCTTCCTCTCTGGAAACACCATATATTTT.

The chain links TRBV7-9 to TRBJ2-2, with 8 bases lining up with TRBD1. Per germline, CDR1 SEHNR and CDR2 FQNEAQ (reference sequence). Germline trimming cut 3 bases from V and 0 bases from J; bases unmatched to any gene: 6. The CDR3 totals 17 residues. The CDR3 is CASSFPTGQANTGELFF. CDR3 nucleotide sequence: TGTGCCAGCAGCTTCCCTACGGGACAGGCGAACACCGGGGAGCTGTTTTTT.

This clonotype was recorded a few times. The gene calls are TRBV4-1 and TRBJ1-3; unclear D gene. Germline lookup yields CDR1 MGHRA and CDR2 YSYEKL. V lost 1 base to trimming and J lost 0 bases, with 10 bases between them. This CDR3 is 16 amino acids long. In DNA, the CDR3 is TGCGCCAGCAGCCAAGGCCGGGGTTTCTCTGGAAACACCATATATTTT. Protein sequence: CASSQGRGFSGNTIYF.

The genes are TRBV5-1 and TRBJ1-2; D unresolved. In germline, CDR1 is SGHRS, CDR2 YFSETQ. This CDR3 spans 14 amino acids. The V gene lost 0 bases and the J gene lost 6 bases, with 12 bases spanning the gap. The CDR3 DNA reads as TGCGCCAGCAGCTTGGCGGTTAGTGTGGATGGCTACACCTTC. It specifies CASSLAVSVDGYTF.

The V gene is TRBV9, the J gene TRBJ2-5; 8 bases line up with TRBD1. This CDR3 is built from 15 residues. The V and J ends lost 2 bases and 5 bases, in that order; junction bases with no gene match: 8. Germline assignment: CDR1 SGDLS and CDR2 YYNGEE. For the CDR3, the DNA is TGTGCCAGCAGCGTTACGACAGGGGCTGGGGAGACCCAGTACTTC. Translation gives CASSVTTGAGETQYF.

This clonotype was seen a few times. V gene TRBV4-3 combines with J gene TRBJ2-7; a weak D match, TRBD2 (6 bases). There are 15 residues in the CDR3. The ends were cut back, 4 bases at V and 2 bases at J, with 15 bases in the middle. Per germline, CDR1 LGHNA and CDR2 YSLEER. As DNA, the CDR3 is TGCGCCAGCAGCCCATTAGCGGAAAAACCCTACGAGCAGTACTTC. Translating it yields CASSPLAEKPYEQYF.

The rearrangement uses TRBV12-3 or TRBV12-4 and TRBJ2-1, with TRBD1 matching 9 bases. The CDR3 loop spans 13 amino acids. V lost 5 bases and J lost 7; bases outside the gene matches: 3. The CDR3: CASSTGGVNEQFF. CDR3 in DNA: TGTGCCAGCAGTACAGGGGGCGTTAATGAGCAGTTCTTC.

The gene calls are TRBV11-2 and TRBJ1-4; D is undetermined. The CDR3 is 14 amino acids. Germline values: CDR1 SGHAT, CDR2 FQNNGV. The germline V and J ends were trimmed by 2 bases and 0 bases, with 4 bases remaining between them. The CDR3 sequence: CASSLYSTNEKLFF. CDR3 in DNA: TGTGCCAGCAGCTTATATTCAACTAATGAAAAACTGTTTTTT. Full variable domain (rest looked up from reference TRBV11-2 and TRBJ1-4): EAGVAQSPRYKIIEKRQSVAFWCNPISGHATLYWYQQILGQGPKLLIQFQNNGVVDDSQLPKDRFSAERLKGVDSTLKIQPAKLEDSAVYLCASSLYSTNEKLFFGSGTQLSVL.

This sequence joins TRBV6-5 and TRBJ2-1; D not resolved. Per the germline V gene, CDR1 is MNHEY and CDR2 is SVGAGI. CDR3 length equals 14 residues. With 1 base removed from V and 4 bases from J, the gap between germline ends came to 8 bases. The CDR3 protein is CASSYWTGYNEQFF. The CDR3 nucleotides are TGTGCCAGCAGTTACTGGACCGGATACAATGAGCAGTTCTTC.

The gene calls are TRBV20-1 and TRBJ2-3; D gene ambiguous. CDR1 and CDR2 from the germline V gene are DFQATT and SNEGSKA (reference sequence). Trimming removed 7 bases at V and 2 bases at J, with 10 bases between. CDR3 size: 12 residues. The DNA for the CDR3 is TGCAGTGTTTGGGGATTCACAGATACGCAGTATTTT. This gives the protein CSVWGFTDTQYF.

The chain employs TRBV7-6 and TRBJ2-6; possibly TRBD2 for D (5 bases). From germline, CDR1 is SGHVS and CDR2 FNYEAQ. Deletions cut 0 bases from V and 0 bases from J, with 9 bases between. This CDR3 comprises 17 residues. The CDR3 coding sequence is TGTGCCAGCAGCTTAGCGGACTCGATCTCTGGGGCCAACGTCCTGACTTTC. It translates to CASSLADSISGANVLTF.

This clonotype is categorized as medium-sized (0.01 to 0.1%). V is TRBV28 and J is TRBJ2-7; TRBD2 matches 7 bases. Per germline, CDR1 MDHEN and CDR2 SYDVKM. The ends lost 5 bases at V and 10 bases at J; junction bases unmatched: 11. CDR3 length: 13 residues. This CDR3 is CASSPGLLASQYF. The CDR3 DNA is TGTGCCAGCAGTCCAGGACTACTAGCGAGCCAGTACTTC.

In this sample, this clonotype turned up a few times. The J gene is TRBJ2-2, the V gene TRBV24-1; TRBD2 matches 9 bases. From germline, CDR1 is KGHDR and CDR2 SFDVKD. V lost 9 bases and J lost 6; bases outside the gene matches: 1. CDR3 length equals 12 residues. The CDR3 loop reads CATGLASGELFF. For the CDR3, the DNA is TGTGCCACCGGACTAGCGTCCGGGGAGCTGTTTTTT.